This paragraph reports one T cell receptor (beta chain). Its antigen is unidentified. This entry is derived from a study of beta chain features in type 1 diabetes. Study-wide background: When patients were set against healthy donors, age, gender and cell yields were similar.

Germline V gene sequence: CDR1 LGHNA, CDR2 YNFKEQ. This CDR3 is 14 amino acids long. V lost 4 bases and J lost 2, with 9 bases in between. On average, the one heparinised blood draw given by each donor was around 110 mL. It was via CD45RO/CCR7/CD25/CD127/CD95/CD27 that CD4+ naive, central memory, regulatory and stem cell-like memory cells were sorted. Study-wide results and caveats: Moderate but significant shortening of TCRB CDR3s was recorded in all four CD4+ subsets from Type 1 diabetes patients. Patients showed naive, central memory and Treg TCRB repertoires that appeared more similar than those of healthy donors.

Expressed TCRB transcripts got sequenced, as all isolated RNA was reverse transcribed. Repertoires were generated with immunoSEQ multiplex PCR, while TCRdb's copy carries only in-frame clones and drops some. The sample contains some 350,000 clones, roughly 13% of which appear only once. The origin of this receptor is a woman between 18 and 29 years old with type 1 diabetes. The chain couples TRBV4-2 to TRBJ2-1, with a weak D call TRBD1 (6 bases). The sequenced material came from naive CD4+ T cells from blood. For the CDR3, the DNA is TGTGCCAGCAGCCCCCGACAGGCCTACAATGAGCAGTTCTTC. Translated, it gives CASSPRQAYNEQFF.